This TCR beta chain was recovered during a study of blood T cell repertoires in COVID-19. In the study overall: The United States, Italy and Spain supplied acute and convalescent COVID-19 samples. Nucleic acid was either cDNA or gDNA, and it came from T cells, B-cell-depleted T cells, or PBMCs.

This clone was observed many times. Authors' methods: Amplifying reference gene primers gave estimates of nucleated cell counts. Generated by immunoSEQ multiplex PCR, the TCRdb table keeps only in-frame clones and is missing some. V and J calls and clone size are those listed in that table; D and trimming were worked out from the DNA. The sample gives about 63,000 clones, around 80% of which show up once; over 25% is in the top ten. Germline CDR1 reads MNHNY; CDR2 reads SVGAGI (reference sequence). V lost 4 bases and J lost 3, with 9 bases in between. The CDR3 consists of 14 residues. The chain joins TRBV6-6 to TRBJ1-4; D gene unclear. Sequencing was done on a sample of peripheral blood. The clonotype comes from a human donor in a cohort sampled during active COVID-19. CDR3 DNA sequence: TGTGCCAGCAGTTCAGGCAGGCCTAATGAAAAACTGTTTTTT. Its protein is CASSSGRPNEKLFF.